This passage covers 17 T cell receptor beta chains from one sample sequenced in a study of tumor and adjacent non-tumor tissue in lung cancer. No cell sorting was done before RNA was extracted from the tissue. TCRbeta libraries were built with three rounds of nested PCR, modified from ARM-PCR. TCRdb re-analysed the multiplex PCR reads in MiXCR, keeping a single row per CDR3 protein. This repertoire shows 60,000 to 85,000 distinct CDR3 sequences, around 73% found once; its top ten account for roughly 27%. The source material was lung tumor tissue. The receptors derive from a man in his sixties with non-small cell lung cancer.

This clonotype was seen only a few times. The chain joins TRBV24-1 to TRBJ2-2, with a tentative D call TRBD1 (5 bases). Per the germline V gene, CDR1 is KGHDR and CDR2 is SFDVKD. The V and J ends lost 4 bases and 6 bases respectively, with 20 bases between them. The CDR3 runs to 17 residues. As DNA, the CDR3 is TGTGCCACCAGTGACTCCGATGACGACAGCCGATCCGGGGAGCTGTTTTTT. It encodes CATSDSDDDSRSGELFF.

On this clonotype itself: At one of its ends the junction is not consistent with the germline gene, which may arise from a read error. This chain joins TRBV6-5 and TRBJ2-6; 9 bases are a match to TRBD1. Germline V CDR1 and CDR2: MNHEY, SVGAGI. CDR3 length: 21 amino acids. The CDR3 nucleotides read TGTGCCAGCAGTTACTCGGTCACAGGGACAGGGAGAAGGTCTAGAGCCAACGTACTGACTTTC. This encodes CASSYSVTGTGRRSRANVLTF.

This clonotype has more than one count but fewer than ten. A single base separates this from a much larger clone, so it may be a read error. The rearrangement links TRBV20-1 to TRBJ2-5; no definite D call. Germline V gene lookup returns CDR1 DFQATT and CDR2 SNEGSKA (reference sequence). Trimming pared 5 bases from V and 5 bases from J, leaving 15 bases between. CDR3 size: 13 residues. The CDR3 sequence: CSACGEDVETQYF. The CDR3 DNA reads TGCAGTGCTTGCGGAGAGGATGTGGAGACCCAGTACTTC.

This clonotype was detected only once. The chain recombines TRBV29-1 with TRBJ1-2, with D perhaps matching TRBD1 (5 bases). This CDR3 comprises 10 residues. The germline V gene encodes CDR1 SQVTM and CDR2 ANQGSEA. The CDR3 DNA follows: TGCAGTATAGGAGGGGAAGGCTACACCTTC. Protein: CSIGGEGYTF.

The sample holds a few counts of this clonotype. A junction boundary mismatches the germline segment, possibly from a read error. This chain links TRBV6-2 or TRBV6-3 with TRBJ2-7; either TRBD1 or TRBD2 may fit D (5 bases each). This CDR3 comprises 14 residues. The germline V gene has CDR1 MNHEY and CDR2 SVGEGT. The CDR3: CVSSYDSLRREQYF. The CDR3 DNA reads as TGTGTCAGCAGTTACGACAGTTTGAGAAGGGAGCAGTATTTC.

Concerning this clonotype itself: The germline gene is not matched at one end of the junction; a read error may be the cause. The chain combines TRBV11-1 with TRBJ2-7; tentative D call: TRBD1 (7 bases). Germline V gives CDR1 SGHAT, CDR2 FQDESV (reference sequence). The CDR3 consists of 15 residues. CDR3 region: CASSLDQGGHYEQYF. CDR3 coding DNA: TGCGCCAGCAGCTTAGACCAGGGGGGCCATTACGAGCAGTACTTC.

The CDR3 DNA follows: TGCAGTGCTAGAGGTTGGGGGGGGTGGGAGCAGTACTTC. It is translated as CSARGWGGWEQYF. V is TRBV20-1 and J is TRBJ2-7; TRBD2 agrees at 7 bases. CDR3 length: 13 amino acids. Germline V CDR1 and CDR2: DFQATT, SNEGSKA (reference sequence). The V segment lost 1 base and the J segment 7 bases; nucleotides outside the gene matches: 7.

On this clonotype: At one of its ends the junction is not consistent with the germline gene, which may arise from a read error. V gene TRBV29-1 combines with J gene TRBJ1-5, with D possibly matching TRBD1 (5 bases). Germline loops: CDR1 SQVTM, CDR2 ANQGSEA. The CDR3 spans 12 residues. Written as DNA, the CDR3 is TGCAGTGTTGGGGCAGAGTATCAAACCCAGCATTTT. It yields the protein CSVGAEYQTQHF.

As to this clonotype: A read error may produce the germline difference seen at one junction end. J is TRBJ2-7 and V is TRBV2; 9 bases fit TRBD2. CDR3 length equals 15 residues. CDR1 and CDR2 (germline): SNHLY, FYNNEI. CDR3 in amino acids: CAGSHPGLAGYEQYF. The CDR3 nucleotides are TGTGCCGGCAGTCATCCGGGACTAGCAGGTTACGAGCAGTACTTC.

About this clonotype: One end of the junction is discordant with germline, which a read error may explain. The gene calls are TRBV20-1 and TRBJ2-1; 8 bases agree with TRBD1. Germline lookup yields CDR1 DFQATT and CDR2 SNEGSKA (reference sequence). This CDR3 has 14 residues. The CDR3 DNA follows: TGCGGTGCTATTTGGCAGGGGGCCTACAATGAGCACTTCTTC. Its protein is CGAIWQGAYNEHFF.

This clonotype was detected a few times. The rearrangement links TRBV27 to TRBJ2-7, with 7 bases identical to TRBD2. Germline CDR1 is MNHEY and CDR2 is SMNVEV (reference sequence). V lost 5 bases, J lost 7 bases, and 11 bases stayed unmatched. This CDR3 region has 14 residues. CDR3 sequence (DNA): TGTGCCAGCAGTCCGACTTGGCAGGGAGGGGAGCAGTACTTC. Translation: CASSPTWQGGEQYF.

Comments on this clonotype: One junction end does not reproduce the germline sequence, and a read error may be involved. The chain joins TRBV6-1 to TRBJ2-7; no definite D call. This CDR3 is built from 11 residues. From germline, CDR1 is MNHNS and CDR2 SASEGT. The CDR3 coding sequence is TGTGCCAGCATCCCATCCTTCGAGCAATACTTC. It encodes CASIPSFEQYF.

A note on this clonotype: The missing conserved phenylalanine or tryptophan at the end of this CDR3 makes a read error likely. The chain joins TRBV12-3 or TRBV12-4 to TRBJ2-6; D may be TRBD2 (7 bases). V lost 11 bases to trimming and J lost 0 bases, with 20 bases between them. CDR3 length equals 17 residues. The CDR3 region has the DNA TGTGCCTGCAAAAGGGGGGGGCCGGGCTCTGGGGCCAACGTCCTGACTTAC. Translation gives CACKRGGPGSGANVLTY.

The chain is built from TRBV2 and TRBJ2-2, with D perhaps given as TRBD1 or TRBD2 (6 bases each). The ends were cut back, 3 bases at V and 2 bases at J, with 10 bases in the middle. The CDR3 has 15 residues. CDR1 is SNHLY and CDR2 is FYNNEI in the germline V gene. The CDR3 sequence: CASSEQGTNTGELFF. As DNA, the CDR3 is TGTGCCAGCAGTGAGCAGGGGACTAACACCGGGGAGCTGTTTTTT.

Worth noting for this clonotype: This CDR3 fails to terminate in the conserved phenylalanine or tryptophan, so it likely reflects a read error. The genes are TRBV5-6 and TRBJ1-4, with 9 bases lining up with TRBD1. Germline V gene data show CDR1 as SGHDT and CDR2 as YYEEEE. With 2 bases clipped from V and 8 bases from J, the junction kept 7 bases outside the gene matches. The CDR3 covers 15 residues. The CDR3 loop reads CASSFGRTGEEKLFL. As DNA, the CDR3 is TGTGCCAGCAGCTTTGGCCGGACAGGGGAAGAAAAACTGTTTCTT.

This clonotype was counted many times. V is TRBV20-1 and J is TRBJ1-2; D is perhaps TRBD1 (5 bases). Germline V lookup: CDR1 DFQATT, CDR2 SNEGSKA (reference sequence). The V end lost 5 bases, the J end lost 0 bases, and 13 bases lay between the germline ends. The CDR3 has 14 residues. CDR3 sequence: CSALQGRPNYGYTF. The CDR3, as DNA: TGCAGTGCTCTCCAGGGCCGACCTAACTATGGCTACACCTTC.

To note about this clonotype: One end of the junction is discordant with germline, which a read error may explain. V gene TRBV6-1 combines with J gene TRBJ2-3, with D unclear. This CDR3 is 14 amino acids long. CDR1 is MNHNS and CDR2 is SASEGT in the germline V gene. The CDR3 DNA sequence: TGTGCCAGCAGCCTGGGCGGAAGCATAGATACGCAGTATTTT. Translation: CASSLGGSIDTQYF.